Reported below is one TCR beta chain. Since a much larger clone is just one base distant, this may be a read error. The PCR template was genomic DNA. Multiplex PCR with 30 forward and 13 reverse primers amplified the TCR beta CDR3. Each CDR3 protein is one row after TCRdb ran MiXCR on the multiplex PCR reads. Found here are a few hundred thousand distinct CDR3 sequences, roughly 48% of them singletons; the top ten hold approximately 14%. This entry belongs to a study of type 1 and type 2 diabetes patients. Across the whole study: T cells were magnetically sorted from PBMCs as CD4+ or CD8+ subsets.

Each diabetic donor fulfilled classification criteria for either type 1 or type 2. Source material: peripheral blood mononuclear cells (PBMCs). The sequence was obtained from a man in his late teens or twenties with type 2 diabetes.

This chain's CDR3 is CASSGDYSEQFF. CDR3 bases: TGTGCCAGCAGTGGGGATTACAGTGAGCAGTTCTTC. This chain links TRBV25-1 with TRBJ2-1; D gene unclear. The V gene's germline CDR1 is MGHDK and CDR2 SYGVNS. This CDR3 has 12 residues.